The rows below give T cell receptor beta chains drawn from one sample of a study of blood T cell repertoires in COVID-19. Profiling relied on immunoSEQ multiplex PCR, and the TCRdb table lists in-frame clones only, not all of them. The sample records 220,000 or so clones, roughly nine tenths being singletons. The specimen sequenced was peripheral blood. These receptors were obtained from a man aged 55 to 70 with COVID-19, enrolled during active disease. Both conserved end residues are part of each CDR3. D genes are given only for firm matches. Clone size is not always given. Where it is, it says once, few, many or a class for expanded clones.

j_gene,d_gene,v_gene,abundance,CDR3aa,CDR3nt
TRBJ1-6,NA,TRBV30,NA,CAWSGTGPPFYNSPLHF,TGTGCCTGGAGTGGAACAGGCCCTCCGTTCTATAATTCACCCCTCCACTTT
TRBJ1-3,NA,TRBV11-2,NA,CASSLGVQSSGNTIYF,TGTGCCAGCAGCTTAGGAGTACAGAGCTCTGGAAACACCATATATTTT
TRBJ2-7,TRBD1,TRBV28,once,CASRSSGTGLYEQYF,TGTGCCAGCAGATCTTCCGGGACAGGGTTATACGAGCAGTACTTC
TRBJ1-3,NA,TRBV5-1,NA,CASSPEGSSGNTIYF,TGCGCCAGCAGCCCGGAGGGCAGTTCGGGAAACACCATATATTTT
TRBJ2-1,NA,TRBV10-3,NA,CATRDFQYNEQFF,TGTGCCACCCGGGACTTTCAATACAATGAGCAGTTCTTC
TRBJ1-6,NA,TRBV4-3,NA,CASSQAVAGGSSYNSPLHF,TGCGCCAGCAGCCAGGCGGTTGCGGGGGGCAGCTCCTATAATTCACCCCTCCACTTT
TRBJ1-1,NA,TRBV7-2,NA,CAAGREIDTEAFF,TGTGCCGCGGGTAGAGAAATTGACACTGAAGCTTTCTTT
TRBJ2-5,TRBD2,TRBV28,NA,CASSLTSGRAGETQYF,TGTGCCAGCAGTCTTACTAGCGGGAGGGCCGGGGAGACCCAGTACTTC
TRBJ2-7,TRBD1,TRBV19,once,CASSARTGQGNYEQYF,TGTGCCAGTAGTGCACGCACGGGACAGGGAAACTACGAGCAGTACTTC
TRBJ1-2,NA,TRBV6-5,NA,CASTEWGLGYTF,TGTGCCAGCACCGAATGGGGGCTTGGCTACACCTTC
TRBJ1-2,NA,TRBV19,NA,CASSMRVGYGYTF,TGTGCCAGTAGTATGAGGGTGGGGTATGGCTACACCTTC
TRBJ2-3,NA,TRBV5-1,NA,CASSVDLNTDTQYF,TGCGCCAGCAGCGTCGACTTAAACACAGATACGCAGTATTTT
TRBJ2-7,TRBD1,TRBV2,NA,CASNEPGQGSYEQYF,TGTGCCAGCAACGAACCGGGACAGGGTTCTTACGAGCAGTACTTC
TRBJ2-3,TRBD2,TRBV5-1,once,CASSLVLAGGTDTQYF,TGCGCCAGCAGCTTGGTACTAGCGGGGGGTACAGATACGCAGTATTTT
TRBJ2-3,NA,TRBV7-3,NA,CASSLVGGITDTQYF,TGTGCCAGCAGCTTAGTTGGCGGGATCACAGATACGCAGTATTTT
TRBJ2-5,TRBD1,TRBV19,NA,CASIGTGGSETQYF,TGTGCCAGTATAGGCACAGGGGGCTCCGAGACCCAGTACTTC
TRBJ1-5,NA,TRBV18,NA,CASSPQRAGRNQPQHF,TGTGCCAGCTCACCACAGCGGGCAGGGAGGAATCAGCCCCAGCATTTT
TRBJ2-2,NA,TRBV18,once,CASSPGRGLTTGELFF,TGTGCCAGCTCACCAGGCAGGGGTCTAACCACCGGGGAGCTGTTTTTT
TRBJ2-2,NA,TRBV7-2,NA,CASSLGTVQTGELFF,TGTGCCAGCAGCTTAGGGACTGTCCAAACCGGGGAGCTGTTTTTT
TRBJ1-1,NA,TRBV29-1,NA,CSVRGVITEAFF,TGCAGCGTTCGAGGAGTCATCACTGAAGCTTTCTTT
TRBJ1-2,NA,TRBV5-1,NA,CASSLDSTIYGYTF,TGCGCCAGCAGCCTCGACAGCACTATCTATGGCTACACCTTC
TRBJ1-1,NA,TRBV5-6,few,CASRGGHNTEAFF,TGTGCCAGCAGGGGCGGACACAACACTGAAGCTTTCTTT
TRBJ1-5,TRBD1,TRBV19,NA,CASSMTGGNQPQHF,TGTGCCAGTAGTATGACAGGGGGCAATCAGCCCCAGCATTTT
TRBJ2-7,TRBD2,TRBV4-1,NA,CASSQVGLAGGSSYEQYF,TGCGCCAGCAGCCAAGTCGGACTAGCGGGGGGGAGCTCCTACGAGCAGTACTTC
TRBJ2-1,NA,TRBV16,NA,CASSQSEARGEDEQFF,TGTGCCAGCAGCCAATCTGAGGCTCGGGGAGAGGATGAGCAGTTCTTC
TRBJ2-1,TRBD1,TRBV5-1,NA,CASSPGQGLGNEQFF,TGCGCCAGCAGCCCGGGACAGGGTTTGGGCAATGAGCAGTTCTTC
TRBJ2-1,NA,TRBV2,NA,CASSAGAGGIYNEQFF,TGTGCCAGCAGTGCGGGGGCCGGGGGGATATACAATGAGCAGTTCTTC
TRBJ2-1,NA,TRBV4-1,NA,CASSQAGGPSYNEQFF,TGCGCCAGCAGCCAAGCGGGCGGGCCCTCCTACAATGAGCAGTTCTTC
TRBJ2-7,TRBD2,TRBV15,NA,CATSREFIAGVSYEQYF,TGTGCCACCAGCAGAGAGTTTATAGCGGGGGTATCCTACGAGCAGTACTTC
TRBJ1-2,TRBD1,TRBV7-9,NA,CASSLAADRGAGYTF,TGTGCCAGCAGCTTAGCGGCGGACAGGGGAGCTGGCTACACCTTC
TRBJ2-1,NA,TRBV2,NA,CASNYPRNEQFF,TGTGCCAGCAACTACCCTCGCAATGAGCAGTTCTTC
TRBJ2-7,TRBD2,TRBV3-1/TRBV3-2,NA,CASSQRGGTEQYF,TGTGCCAGCAGCCAACGGGGGGGGACTGAGCAGTACTTC
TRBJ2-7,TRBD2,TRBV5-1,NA,CASSPGLAGAWEQYF,TGCGCCAGCAGCCCGGGACTAGCGGGAGCGTGGGAGCAGTACTTC
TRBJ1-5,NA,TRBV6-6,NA,CASSNTGLGNQPQHF,TGTGCCAGCAGTAACACAGGGCTGGGGAATCAGCCCCAGCATTTT
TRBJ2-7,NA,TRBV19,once,CASGTYYEQYF,TGTGCCAGTGGTACGTACTACGAGCAGTACTTC
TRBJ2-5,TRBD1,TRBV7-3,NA,CASSLIQGDSYQETQYF,TGTGCCAGCAGCTTAATTCAGGGGGATTCGTACCAAGAGACCCAGTACTTC
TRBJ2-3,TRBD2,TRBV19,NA,CASSDRTSGARSTDTQYF,TGTGCCAGTAGCGACAGGACTAGCGGGGCAAGAAGCACAGATACGCAGTATTTT
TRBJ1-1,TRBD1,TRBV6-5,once,CASRYGTENTEAFF,TGTGCCAGCAGGTACGGGACAGAGAACACTGAAGCTTTCTTT